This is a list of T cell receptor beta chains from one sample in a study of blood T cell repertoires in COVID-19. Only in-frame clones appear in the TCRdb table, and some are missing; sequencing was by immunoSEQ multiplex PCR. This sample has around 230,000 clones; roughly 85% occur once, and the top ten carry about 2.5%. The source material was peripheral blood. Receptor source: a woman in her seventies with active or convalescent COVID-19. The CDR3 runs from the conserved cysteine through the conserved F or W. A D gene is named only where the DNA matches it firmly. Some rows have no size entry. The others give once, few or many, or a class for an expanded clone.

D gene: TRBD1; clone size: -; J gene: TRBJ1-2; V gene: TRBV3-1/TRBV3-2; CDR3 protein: CASSHRDRYYGYTF; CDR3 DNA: TGTGCCAGCAGCCATCGGGACAGGTACTATGGCTACACCTTC
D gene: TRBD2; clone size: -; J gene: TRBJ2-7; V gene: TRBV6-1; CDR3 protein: CASSDIAGGPYEQYF; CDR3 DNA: TGTGCCAGCAGTGATATAGCGGGAGGGCCTTACGAGCAGTACTTC
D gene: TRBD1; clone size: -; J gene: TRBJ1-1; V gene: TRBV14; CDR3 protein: CASSQTTGGGGVRTEAFF; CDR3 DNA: TGTGCCAGCAGCCAGACTACAGGGGGCGGAGGAGTTCGAACTGAAGCTTTCTTT
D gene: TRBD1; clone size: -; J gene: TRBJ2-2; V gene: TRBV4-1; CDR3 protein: CASSPREGAPGELFF; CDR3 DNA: TGCGCCAGCAGCCCACGAGAGGGGGCCCCAGGGGAGCTGTTTTTT
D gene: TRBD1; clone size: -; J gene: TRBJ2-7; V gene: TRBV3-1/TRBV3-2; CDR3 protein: CASSQGTGGDEQYF; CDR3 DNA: TGTGCCAGCAGCCAAGGGACAGGGGGTGACGAGCAGTACTTC
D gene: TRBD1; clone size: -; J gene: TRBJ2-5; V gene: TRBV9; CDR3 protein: CASSVVTGGTQYF; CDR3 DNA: TGTGCCAGCAGCGTAGTAACAGGGGGGACCCAGTACTTC
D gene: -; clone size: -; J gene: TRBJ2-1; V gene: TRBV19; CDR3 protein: CASSIGSTSPYNEQFF; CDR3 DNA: TGTGCCAGTAGTATAGGAAGCACTAGCCCCTACAATGAGCAGTTCTTC
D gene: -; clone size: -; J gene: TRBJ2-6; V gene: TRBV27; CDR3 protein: CASSSYSGANVLTF; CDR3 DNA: TGTGCCAGCAGTTCCTACTCTGGGGCCAACGTCCTGACTTTC
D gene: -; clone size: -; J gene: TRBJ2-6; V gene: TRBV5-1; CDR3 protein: CASSLMGIRSGANVLTF; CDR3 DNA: TGCGCCAGCAGCTTGATGGGCATCCGCTCTGGGGCCAACGTCCTGACTTTC
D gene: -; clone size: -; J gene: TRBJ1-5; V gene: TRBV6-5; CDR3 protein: CASSYSTADQPQHF; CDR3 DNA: TGTGCCAGCAGTTACTCGACCGCGGATCAGCCCCAGCATTTT
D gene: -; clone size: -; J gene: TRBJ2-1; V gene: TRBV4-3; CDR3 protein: CASSQDRGSPTYNEQFF; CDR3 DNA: TGCGCCAGCAGCCAAGATAGGGGGAGTCCCACCTACAATGAGCAGTTCTTC
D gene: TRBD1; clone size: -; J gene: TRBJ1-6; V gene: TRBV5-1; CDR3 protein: CASSLGQGLTYNSPLHF; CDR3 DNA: TGCGCCAGCAGCTTAGGACAGGGATTAACCTATAATTCACCCCTCCACTTT
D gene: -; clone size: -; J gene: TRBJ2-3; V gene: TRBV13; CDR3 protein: CASSSYQAATDTQYF; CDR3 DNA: TGTGCCAGCAGCTCGTACCAGGCAGCCACAGATACGCAGTATTTT
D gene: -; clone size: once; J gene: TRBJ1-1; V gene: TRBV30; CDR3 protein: CAWRRRPTEAFF; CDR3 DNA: TGTGCCTGGAGGAGGCGGCCCACTGAAGCTTTCTTT
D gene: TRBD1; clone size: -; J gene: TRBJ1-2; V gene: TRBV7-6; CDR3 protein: CASSPGTDINYGYTF; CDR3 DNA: TGTGCCAGCAGCCCCGGGACAGACATCAACTATGGCTACACCTTC
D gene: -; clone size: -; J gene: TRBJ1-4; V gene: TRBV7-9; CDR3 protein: CASSSKLNEKLFF; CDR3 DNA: TGTGCCAGCAGCTCTAAACTGAATGAAAAACTGTTTTTT
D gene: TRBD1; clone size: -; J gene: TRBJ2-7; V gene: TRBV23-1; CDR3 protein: CASSNRDRAYEQYF; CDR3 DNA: TGCGCCAGCAGTAACCGGGACAGGGCCTACGAGCAGTACTTC
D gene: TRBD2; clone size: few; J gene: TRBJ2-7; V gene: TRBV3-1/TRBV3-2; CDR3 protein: CASSQDPAGDYPSVQYF; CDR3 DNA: TGTGCCAGCAGCCAAGATCCCGCTGGGGACTACCCGTCGGTGCAGTACTTC
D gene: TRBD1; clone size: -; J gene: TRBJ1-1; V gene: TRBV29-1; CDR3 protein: CSVDQGAGTEAFF; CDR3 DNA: TGCAGCGTTGATCAGGGGGCGGGCACTGAAGCTTTCTTT
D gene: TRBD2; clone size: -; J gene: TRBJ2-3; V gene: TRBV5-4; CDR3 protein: CASSQREYTDTQYF; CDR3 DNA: TGTGCCAGCAGCCAGCGGGAGTACACAGATACGCAGTATTTT
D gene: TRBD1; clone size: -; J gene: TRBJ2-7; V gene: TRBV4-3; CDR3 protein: CASSQDVGTGRNLYF; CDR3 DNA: TGCGCCAGCAGCCAAGATGTAGGGACAGGCCGGAATCTGTACTTC
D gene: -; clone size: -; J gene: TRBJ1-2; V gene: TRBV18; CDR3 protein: CASSTDSNYGYTF; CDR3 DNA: TGTGCCAGCTCCACGGACAGCAACTATGGCTACACCTTC
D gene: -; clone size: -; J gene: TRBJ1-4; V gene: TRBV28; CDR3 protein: CASSLVTGTNEKLFF; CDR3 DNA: TGTGCCAGCAGTTTAGTTACGGGGACTAATGAAAAACTGTTTTTT
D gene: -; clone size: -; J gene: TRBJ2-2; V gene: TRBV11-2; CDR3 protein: CASSHREAGELFF; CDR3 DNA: TGTGCCAGCAGCCACAGGGAAGCCGGGGAGCTGTTTTTT
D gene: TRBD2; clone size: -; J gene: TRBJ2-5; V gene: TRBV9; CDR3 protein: CASTRTSGGVPQETQYF; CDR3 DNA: TGTGCCAGCACCAGGACTAGCGGGGGGGTCCCCCAAGAGACCCAGTACTTC